The 14 T cell receptor beta chains below all came from one sample that was sequenced in a study of cytomegalovirus exposure and HLA in healthy donors. Some clones are missing from TCRdb's copy, which holds only in-frame ones; the method was immunoSEQ multiplex PCR. The table lists 150,000 to 200,000 clones, about 80% of them singletons. The specimen was PBMCs. All receptors derive from a woman aged 18-29 years in good health and CMV-seropositive.

The V gene is TRBV5-4, the J gene TRBJ2-5; 12 positions match TRBD2. Unmatched junction bases numbered 9, after V lost 4 bases and J lost 5 bases. Germline lookup yields CDR1 SGHNT and CDR2 YYREEE (reference sequence). The CDR3 extends over 16 amino acids. The CDR3 protein is CASSALTSGGGETQYF. CDR3 nucleotide sequence: TGTGCCAGCAGCGCATTGACTAGCGGGGGCGGGGAGACCCAGTACTTC.

This clone was observed once. The chain employs TRBV5-1 and TRBJ2-3; 10 positions match TRBD2. In germline, CDR1 is SGHRS, CDR2 YFSETQ. This CDR3 is built from 15 residues. V lost 2 bases to trimming and J lost 1 base; unmatched junction nucleotides: 1. The CDR3 DNA follows: TGCGCCAGCAGCTTAAGCGGGGGGGGCACAGATACGCAGTATTTT. Translation: CASSLSGGGTDTQYF.

The V gene is TRBV6-6, the J gene TRBJ2-7; D gene ambiguous. The V and J ends lost 4 bases and 2 bases respectively, with 6 bases between them. Germline CDR1 MNHNY, CDR2 SVGAGI (reference sequence). CDR3 length: 12 amino acids. The CDR3 protein is CASSSGAYEQYF. The CDR3 DNA reads TGTGCCAGCAGTTCCGGAGCCTACGAGCAGTACTTC.

The chain employs TRBV10-1 and TRBJ2-7; a weak D match, TRBD2 (6 bases). Trimming stripped 0 bases from V and 6 bases from J, with 18 bases between. CDR3 size: 16 residues. Per the germline V gene, CDR1 is WNHNN and CDR2 is SYGVQD (reference sequence). The CDR3 loop is CASSESPQTGVGEQYF. CDR3 nucleotides: TGCGCCAGCAGTGAGTCCCCCCAGACGGGGGTTGGCGAGCAGTACTTC.

This clone has only one observation. This chain joins TRBV7-6 and TRBJ2-7, with TRBD1 matching 10 bases. V shed 4 bases, J shed 5 bases, and the junction held 8 bases outside the gene matches. Germline V lookup: CDR1 SGHVS, CDR2 FNYEAQ. The CDR3 extends over 15 amino acids. In DNA, the CDR3 is TGTGCCAGCAGCTCGGGGCCCGGGACAGGGGACGAGCAGTACTTC. This sequence encodes CASSSGPGTGDEQYF.

This chain connects TRBV19 to TRBJ2-7, with 9 nucleotides matching TRBD1. From germline, CDR1 is LNHDA and CDR2 SQIVND (reference sequence). With 6 bases clipped from V and 0 bases from J, the junction kept 3 bases outside the gene matches. The CDR3 loop spans 14 amino acids. The CDR3 coding sequence is TGTGCCAGTAGCGCGACAGGGGGCTCCTACGAGCAGTACTTC. It specifies CASSATGGSYEQYF.

This clone appeared a single time. The J gene is TRBJ2-7, the V gene TRBV6-5; 11 positions match TRBD1. V lost 6 bases to trimming and J lost 2 bases; unmatched junction nucleotides: 6. The CDR3 spans 15 residues. Per the germline V gene, CDR1 is MNHEY and CDR2 is SVGAGI. Here the CDR3 reads CASRPGTGGPYEQYF. CDR3 sequence (DNA): TGTGCCAGCAGACCCGGGACAGGGGGACCCTACGAGCAGTACTTC.

This rearrangement joins TRBV7-9 to TRBJ1-1; 7 bases agree with TRBD1. Germline CDR1 and CDR2: SEHNR and FQNEAQ (reference sequence). The CDR3 has 14 residues. V lost 1 base to trimming and J lost 5 bases; unmatched junction nucleotides: 4. DNA for the CDR3: TGTGCCAGCAGCTTAGTCGCGACAGGGACTGAAGCTTTCTTT. Amino acid sequence: CASSLVATGTEAFF.

This clone was counted a single time. CDR3 amino acids: CASSIDPEGGYTF. The CDR3, as DNA: TGTGCCAGTAGTATAGACCCGGAGGGAGGCTACACCTTC. The V gene is TRBV19, the J gene TRBJ1-2; D ambiguous. Trimming shortened V by 0 bases and J by 8 bases, and 10 bases separated the two germline ends. Looked up from germline, CDR1 is LNHDA and CDR2 is SQIVND (reference sequence). The CDR3 covers 13 residues.

The chain uses TRBV5-1 and TRBJ2-5; TRBD1 matches at 8 bases. The CDR3 extends over 12 amino acids. Germline lookup yields CDR1 SGHRS and CDR2 YFSETQ. V lost 4 bases, J lost 7 bases, and 3 bases stayed unmatched. CDR3 bases: TGCGCCAGCAGCCCTGGACAGGGGACCCAGTACTTC. It is translated as CASSPGQGTQYF.

The table lists this clone with a count of one. The chain has TRBV9 and TRBJ2-7, with 10 bases fitting TRBD1. Germline V CDR1 and CDR2: SGDLS, YYNGEE. The CDR3 totals 14 residues. Trimming removed 3 bases from V and 6 bases from J; junction bases left unmatched: 6. For the CDR3, the DNA is TGTGCCAGCAGCGGTGGACAGGGGGGGCCCGAGCAGTACTTC. Translation gives CASSGGQGGPEQYF.

The chain couples TRBV27 to TRBJ1-2; possibly TRBD1 for D (6 bases). Between the trimmed V and J ends, which lost 6 bases and 6 bases, there was a span of 14 bases. CDR1 is MNHEY and CDR2 is SMNVEV in the germline V gene (reference sequence). The CDR3 contains 13 residues. In nucleotides, the CDR3 is TGTGCCAGCAGGACTTTACAGGGACATGGCTACACCTTC. Translation gives CASRTLQGHGYTF.

The CDR3 spells CASSPWEGPYEQYF. The CDR3 DNA reads TGCGCCAGCAGTCCTTGGGAGGGGCCTTACGAGCAGTACTTC. The V call is TRBV5-1, the J call TRBJ2-7; TRBD2 agrees at 7 bases. Germline lookup yields CDR1 SGHRS and CDR2 YFSETQ. The length of the CDR3 is 14 residues. The V segment lost 5 bases and the J segment 4 bases; nucleotides outside the gene matches: 9.

This rearrangement joins TRBV7-2 to TRBJ2-7; 13 nucleotides match TRBD2. V dropped 6 bases and J dropped 5; count of bases not matched to a gene: 10. Germline-derived CDR1 and CDR2 are SGHTA and FQGNSA. CDR3 length: 16 amino acids. CDR3 sequence: CASRRPGLAGVHEQYF. The CDR3, as DNA: TGTGCCAGCAGACGACCCGGACTAGCGGGGGTTCACGAGCAGTACTTC.